The clone carrying this TCR beta chain appeared a single time. Its antigen is undetermined. This specimen belongs to a study of T cells in tuberculosis. Study-wide background: In South Africa, adults with active tuberculosis were compared with IGRA-negative and latently infected IGRA-positive adolescents. Whole-study results and caveats: GEM motif frequencies gave over 60% accuracy; the GMM repertoire gave roughly 86%. Smaller distances to GMM-specific TCRs suggested their expansion in active tuberculosis.

V shed 9 bases and J 6 bases; nucleotides not matched to a gene: 25. Germline V gene lookup returns CDR1 LNHDA and CDR2 SQIVND (reference sequence). CDR3 length: 18 residues. The assay was immunoSEQ multiplex PCR, and TCRdb's table has in-frame clones only and misses some. This table has around 30,000 clones, 85% to 95% appearing once. Material: PBMCs. V usage is TRBV19 and J usage is TRBJ2-7; TRBD1 agrees at 8 bases. The TCR comes from a donor aged 10 to 29 with latent tuberculosis or without tuberculosis infection. The CDR3 DNA sequence: TGTGCCAGCCCCTCTCATAACAACGGGGACAGGTTCATCCGCGAGCAGTACTTC. Protein sequence: CASPSHNNGDRFIREQYF.